This TCR beta chain stems from a study of shared clonotypes between healthy human individuals (TCRdb year 2020). For context, the study as a whole: A couple of women and three men aged 18 to 49 years were included in the cohort. Libraries were prepared and TCR repertoires were sequenced by different laboratories using diverse techniques, in order to increase sequencing depth and limit assay-specific biases. To estimate repertoire size and how much clonotype sharing occurs between individuals, the study deeply sequenced the blood TCR repertoires of roughly 5 healthy adults. Leukapheresis yielded between about 0.8 and 9.5 billion PBMCs per donor. For each donor, CD4 naive and CD4 memory were each run on three plates, CD8 naive on two plates, and CD8 memory on one plate. The study at large found these results: Even with the large sequencing depth, rarefaction of the sorted-subset datasets indicated that sequencing was incomplete. Across a few donors, 5% to 6% of naive CD4, approximately 4% of naive CD8, roughly 2.2% of memory CD4, and under 0.45% of memory CD8 clonotypes were shared. Larger estimated clonotype richness was generally found for naive subsets than for memory subsets. Pairwise subsampling indicated that sequencing depth was expected to affect the degree of clonotype sharing among donors. Clonotypes shared by all four sorted-subset donors showed higher generation probabilities than non-shared clonotypes. Only blood was sampled, and tissue TCR repertoires likely differ from those in blood. The genetic and exposure-history diversity represented was limited by the small number of donors.

Trimming at the junction amounts to 2 bases on V and 5 bases on J, and the germline ends lie 8 bases apart. The CDR3, from cysteine to phenylalanine, totals 13 residues. The read is trimmed to its CDR3 DNA, 39 bases read in frame from base 1. CDR1 and CDR2, looked up from the germline V gene, are SNHLY and FYNNEI. Using the deep immunoSEQ assay, TCR CDR3 regions were amplified from genomic DNA by multiplex PCR. Extracted genomic DNA from each cell subset was distributed evenly across all wells of several immunoSEQ 96-well plates, and each plate was treated as a replicate. Each replicate PCR for sorted subsets received roughly 200 ng genomic DNA, equal to some 32,000 T cell genomes. Purified libraries were quantified with a Qubit 3.0 fluorometer, sized on a Bioanalyzer 2100, and re-quantified with the KAPA Library Quantification kit. A separate single-read 150-cycle Illumina NextSeq 550 flow cell was used to sequence each immunoSEQ 96-well plate. From the authors' description of their analysis: The immunoSEQ output contained only junctional sequences without quality scores, so filtering could not match that applied to full-length reads. Sequences were annotated with PyIR, a Python wrapper for IgBLAST v1.9, using IMGT germline references to assign V/J genes and CDR3. Reads with weak V/J assignments (E-value above 1e-6), missing CDR3, stop codons, out-of-frame junctions, or ambiguous translated residues were removed. V3J clonotypes were defined by identical inferred V gene, J gene, and CDR3 amino acid sequence. Percentage overlap between repertoires was calculated by dividing the number of shared unique clonotypes by the size of the smaller repertoire. Repertoire richness was assessed with RTK rarefaction, the Chao1 estimator, and Recon v2.1 estimates of unobserved clonotypes. OLGA was used to compute generation probabilities for all TCRbeta clonotypes that the gDNA method yielded from four donors. TCRdb provides this immuneACCESS table in a form limited to in-frame rearrangements. Some clones are lacking; in checked studies, under half of them reflect an unresolved V gene, and why the rest are absent is not known. The V and J calls and the clone size are those of that table, but D and trimming were determined from the DNA. The sample records under 2,000,000 clones, over 85% of which are singletons. The top ten clonotypes cover around 1% of the sample.

CD8 naive samples were obtained by positive selection for CCR7 among CD45RO-negative cells, yielding a CD45RA+CCR7+ population from which TemRA cells were excluded. The donors were healthy, HIV-negative adults with no recently reported acute infections or vaccinations. Every donor was a Caucasian adult living in Nashville, Tennessee, USA. Blood was obtained by leukapheresis, after which PBMCs were separated by Ficoll-Histopaque density gradient centrifugation and cryopreserved in liquid nitrogen vapor phase. Purity and quantity of every magnetically sorted T cell population were checked by analytical flow cytometry. Genomic DNA was isolated from each sorted fraction and quantified by UV absorbance on a Nanodrop 2000c. About this clone: Its specific antigen is unknown. Base quality data are lacking; no much larger clone is found one base away.

Material for sequencing was naive CD8+ T cells sorted from blood. Sample cell subset or site, as interpreted from the label and publication: CD45RA+CCR7+. The receptor comes from a young man in good health. The chain couples TRBV2 to TRBJ2-3; the D gene is unclear. CDR3 region: CASSESLEDTQYF. The DNA sequence is TGTGCCAGCAGTGAATCGCTGGAAGATACGCAGTATTTT.